Presented here are 10 T cell receptor beta chains from one specimen sequenced in a study of T-cell reconstitution after alpha-beta-depleted transplantation in children (dated by TCRdb to the mid-2010s). The treatment or condition label corresponds to: allogeneic hematopoietic cell transplantation with graft depleted of TCRalphabeta T cells and CD19 B cells. The library was produced with PCR. Sequencing used an Illumina HiSeq 2500. Molecular barcoding was employed in the preparation of TCR libraries, with unique molecular identifiers being used to normalize TCRbeta repertoire quantification. The public reads were quality trimmed at Q25 with fastp and then assembled into clones with MiXCR by TCRdb, keeping productive beta chains. Records with the same CDR3 protein are collapsed into one entry carrying the most frequent genes and DNA. The sample has 450,000 to 600,000 distinct CDR3 sequences on record, over 10% of them singletons. Clones ranked in the top ten supply 2.2% of the sample.

The sample in question was PBMCs, mostly from graft donor cells, obtained 360 days after TCRalphabeta/CD19-depleted stem cell transplant. Every receptor here comes from a male patient between 5 and 17 years old who had a stem cell transplant for acute myeloid leukemia, so the T cells may come from the graft donor.

This chain connects TRBV29-1 to TRBJ2-1; 8 bases are shared with TRBD2. V lost 5 bases to trimming and J lost 8 bases; unmatched junction nucleotides: 5. This CDR3 contains 12 residues. CDR1 and CDR2 (germline): SQVTM, ANQGSEA. The CDR3 reads CSVSGSSDEQFF. Written as DNA, the CDR3 is TGCAGCGTTAGCGGGAGTAGCGATGAGCAGTTCTTC.

This clonotype has a count of ten or more. This chain joins TRBV7-8 and TRBJ2-5; 12 nucleotides match TRBD2. This CDR3 spans 14 amino acids. The junction had 3 bases not matched to a gene; V was cut back by 5 bases and J by 5 bases. Germline V gene lookup returns CDR1 SGHVS and CDR2 FQNEAQ. The CDR3 coding sequence is TGTGCCAGCAGCAGACTAGCGGGAGTGGAGACCCAGTACTTC. Translation gives CASSRLAGVETQYF.

This clonotype was recorded a few times. The chain combines TRBV28 with TRBJ2-2; 13 bases agree with TRBD2. After removal of 0 bases from V and 3 bases from J, the junction contained 16 bases not matched to a gene. The CDR3 contains 22 residues. CDR1 MDHEN and CDR2 SYDVKM come from the germline V gene. CDR3 in amino acids: CASSLWSGLQPTSGRYTGELFF. The CDR3 DNA reads TGTGCCAGCAGTTTATGGTCGGGACTACAACCGACTAGCGGGAGGTACACCGGGGAGCTGTTTTTT.

About this clonotype: At one end the junction does not follow the germline gene, possibly because of a read error. CDR3 sequence (DNA): TGTGCCAGCAGCTCCCCGACAATGAGTCATCCCTACGGGCAGTACTTC. This codes for CASSSPTMSHPYGQYF. The chain is built from TRBV11-1 and TRBJ2-7; D uncertain. The CDR3 contains 16 residues. The germline V gene encodes CDR1 SGHAT and CDR2 FQDESV (reference sequence).

CDR3 amino acids: CASSWSFNSPLHF. The DNA for the CDR3 is TGTGCCAGCAGTTGGAGCTTTAATTCACCCCTCCACTTT. The V gene is TRBV6-6, the J gene TRBJ1-6, with D hard to call. Germline loops: CDR1 MNHNY, CDR2 SVGAGI (reference sequence). Trimming removed 4 bases at V and 6 bases at J, with 7 bases between. CDR3 length: 13 amino acids.

CDR3 coding DNA: TGCAGTGCTAGAGCGGGGGTAGCGGTGTACAATGAGCAGTTCTTC. It translates to CSARAGVAVYNEQFF. The J gene is TRBJ2-1, the V gene TRBV20-1; a possible D gene is TRBD2 (6 bases). Germline V CDR1 and CDR2: DFQATT, SNEGSKA (reference sequence). Deletions cut 1 base from V and 4 bases from J, with 14 bases between. This CDR3 is 15 amino acids long.

This clonotype came up a few times. The chain links TRBV20-1 to TRBJ2-1; D is perhaps TRBD1 (6 bases). The length of the CDR3 is 13 residues. V was cut by 4 bases and J by 3 bases, with 10 bases left in between. The germline gives CDR1 DFQATT, CDR2 SNEGSKA (reference sequence). CDR3 bases: TGCAGTGCTACCAGGGGCGACTACAATGAGCAGTTCTTC. Its translation is CSATRGDYNEQFF.

V is TRBV5-1 and J is TRBJ1-5, with D perhaps matching TRBD1 (5 bases). The germline gives CDR1 SGHRS, CDR2 YFSETQ. CDR3 length: 14 amino acids. With 3 bases removed from V and 7 bases from J, the gap between germline ends came to 14 bases. The CDR3 loop is CASSSTGVGQPQHF. The CDR3 DNA is TGCGCCAGCAGCTCAACAGGAGTAGGACAGCCCCAGCATTTT.

The chain couples TRBV3-1 to TRBJ2-7, with D perhaps TRBD2 (6 bases). The V end was cut by 4 bases, the J end by 3 bases, with 10 bases between. There are 13 residues in the CDR3. Germline-derived CDR1 and CDR2 are LGHDT and YNNKEL (reference sequence). The CDR3 bases are TGTGCCAGCAGCCTACCCGGGGGCTACGAGCAGTACTTC. Its translation: CASSLPGGYEQYF.

This clonotype was seen ten or more times. The V gene is TRBV7-2, the J gene TRBJ2-4; tentatively, D is TRBD1 (6 bases). CDR3 length: 15 amino acids. The germline V and J ends were trimmed by 6 bases and 5 bases, with 17 bases remaining between them. Germline V gives CDR1 SGHTA, CDR2 FQGNSA. The CDR3, as DNA: TGTGCCAGCAGGCAGGGGCCCGACCAGCAAAACATTCAGTACTTC. Its protein is CASRQGPDQQNIQYF.